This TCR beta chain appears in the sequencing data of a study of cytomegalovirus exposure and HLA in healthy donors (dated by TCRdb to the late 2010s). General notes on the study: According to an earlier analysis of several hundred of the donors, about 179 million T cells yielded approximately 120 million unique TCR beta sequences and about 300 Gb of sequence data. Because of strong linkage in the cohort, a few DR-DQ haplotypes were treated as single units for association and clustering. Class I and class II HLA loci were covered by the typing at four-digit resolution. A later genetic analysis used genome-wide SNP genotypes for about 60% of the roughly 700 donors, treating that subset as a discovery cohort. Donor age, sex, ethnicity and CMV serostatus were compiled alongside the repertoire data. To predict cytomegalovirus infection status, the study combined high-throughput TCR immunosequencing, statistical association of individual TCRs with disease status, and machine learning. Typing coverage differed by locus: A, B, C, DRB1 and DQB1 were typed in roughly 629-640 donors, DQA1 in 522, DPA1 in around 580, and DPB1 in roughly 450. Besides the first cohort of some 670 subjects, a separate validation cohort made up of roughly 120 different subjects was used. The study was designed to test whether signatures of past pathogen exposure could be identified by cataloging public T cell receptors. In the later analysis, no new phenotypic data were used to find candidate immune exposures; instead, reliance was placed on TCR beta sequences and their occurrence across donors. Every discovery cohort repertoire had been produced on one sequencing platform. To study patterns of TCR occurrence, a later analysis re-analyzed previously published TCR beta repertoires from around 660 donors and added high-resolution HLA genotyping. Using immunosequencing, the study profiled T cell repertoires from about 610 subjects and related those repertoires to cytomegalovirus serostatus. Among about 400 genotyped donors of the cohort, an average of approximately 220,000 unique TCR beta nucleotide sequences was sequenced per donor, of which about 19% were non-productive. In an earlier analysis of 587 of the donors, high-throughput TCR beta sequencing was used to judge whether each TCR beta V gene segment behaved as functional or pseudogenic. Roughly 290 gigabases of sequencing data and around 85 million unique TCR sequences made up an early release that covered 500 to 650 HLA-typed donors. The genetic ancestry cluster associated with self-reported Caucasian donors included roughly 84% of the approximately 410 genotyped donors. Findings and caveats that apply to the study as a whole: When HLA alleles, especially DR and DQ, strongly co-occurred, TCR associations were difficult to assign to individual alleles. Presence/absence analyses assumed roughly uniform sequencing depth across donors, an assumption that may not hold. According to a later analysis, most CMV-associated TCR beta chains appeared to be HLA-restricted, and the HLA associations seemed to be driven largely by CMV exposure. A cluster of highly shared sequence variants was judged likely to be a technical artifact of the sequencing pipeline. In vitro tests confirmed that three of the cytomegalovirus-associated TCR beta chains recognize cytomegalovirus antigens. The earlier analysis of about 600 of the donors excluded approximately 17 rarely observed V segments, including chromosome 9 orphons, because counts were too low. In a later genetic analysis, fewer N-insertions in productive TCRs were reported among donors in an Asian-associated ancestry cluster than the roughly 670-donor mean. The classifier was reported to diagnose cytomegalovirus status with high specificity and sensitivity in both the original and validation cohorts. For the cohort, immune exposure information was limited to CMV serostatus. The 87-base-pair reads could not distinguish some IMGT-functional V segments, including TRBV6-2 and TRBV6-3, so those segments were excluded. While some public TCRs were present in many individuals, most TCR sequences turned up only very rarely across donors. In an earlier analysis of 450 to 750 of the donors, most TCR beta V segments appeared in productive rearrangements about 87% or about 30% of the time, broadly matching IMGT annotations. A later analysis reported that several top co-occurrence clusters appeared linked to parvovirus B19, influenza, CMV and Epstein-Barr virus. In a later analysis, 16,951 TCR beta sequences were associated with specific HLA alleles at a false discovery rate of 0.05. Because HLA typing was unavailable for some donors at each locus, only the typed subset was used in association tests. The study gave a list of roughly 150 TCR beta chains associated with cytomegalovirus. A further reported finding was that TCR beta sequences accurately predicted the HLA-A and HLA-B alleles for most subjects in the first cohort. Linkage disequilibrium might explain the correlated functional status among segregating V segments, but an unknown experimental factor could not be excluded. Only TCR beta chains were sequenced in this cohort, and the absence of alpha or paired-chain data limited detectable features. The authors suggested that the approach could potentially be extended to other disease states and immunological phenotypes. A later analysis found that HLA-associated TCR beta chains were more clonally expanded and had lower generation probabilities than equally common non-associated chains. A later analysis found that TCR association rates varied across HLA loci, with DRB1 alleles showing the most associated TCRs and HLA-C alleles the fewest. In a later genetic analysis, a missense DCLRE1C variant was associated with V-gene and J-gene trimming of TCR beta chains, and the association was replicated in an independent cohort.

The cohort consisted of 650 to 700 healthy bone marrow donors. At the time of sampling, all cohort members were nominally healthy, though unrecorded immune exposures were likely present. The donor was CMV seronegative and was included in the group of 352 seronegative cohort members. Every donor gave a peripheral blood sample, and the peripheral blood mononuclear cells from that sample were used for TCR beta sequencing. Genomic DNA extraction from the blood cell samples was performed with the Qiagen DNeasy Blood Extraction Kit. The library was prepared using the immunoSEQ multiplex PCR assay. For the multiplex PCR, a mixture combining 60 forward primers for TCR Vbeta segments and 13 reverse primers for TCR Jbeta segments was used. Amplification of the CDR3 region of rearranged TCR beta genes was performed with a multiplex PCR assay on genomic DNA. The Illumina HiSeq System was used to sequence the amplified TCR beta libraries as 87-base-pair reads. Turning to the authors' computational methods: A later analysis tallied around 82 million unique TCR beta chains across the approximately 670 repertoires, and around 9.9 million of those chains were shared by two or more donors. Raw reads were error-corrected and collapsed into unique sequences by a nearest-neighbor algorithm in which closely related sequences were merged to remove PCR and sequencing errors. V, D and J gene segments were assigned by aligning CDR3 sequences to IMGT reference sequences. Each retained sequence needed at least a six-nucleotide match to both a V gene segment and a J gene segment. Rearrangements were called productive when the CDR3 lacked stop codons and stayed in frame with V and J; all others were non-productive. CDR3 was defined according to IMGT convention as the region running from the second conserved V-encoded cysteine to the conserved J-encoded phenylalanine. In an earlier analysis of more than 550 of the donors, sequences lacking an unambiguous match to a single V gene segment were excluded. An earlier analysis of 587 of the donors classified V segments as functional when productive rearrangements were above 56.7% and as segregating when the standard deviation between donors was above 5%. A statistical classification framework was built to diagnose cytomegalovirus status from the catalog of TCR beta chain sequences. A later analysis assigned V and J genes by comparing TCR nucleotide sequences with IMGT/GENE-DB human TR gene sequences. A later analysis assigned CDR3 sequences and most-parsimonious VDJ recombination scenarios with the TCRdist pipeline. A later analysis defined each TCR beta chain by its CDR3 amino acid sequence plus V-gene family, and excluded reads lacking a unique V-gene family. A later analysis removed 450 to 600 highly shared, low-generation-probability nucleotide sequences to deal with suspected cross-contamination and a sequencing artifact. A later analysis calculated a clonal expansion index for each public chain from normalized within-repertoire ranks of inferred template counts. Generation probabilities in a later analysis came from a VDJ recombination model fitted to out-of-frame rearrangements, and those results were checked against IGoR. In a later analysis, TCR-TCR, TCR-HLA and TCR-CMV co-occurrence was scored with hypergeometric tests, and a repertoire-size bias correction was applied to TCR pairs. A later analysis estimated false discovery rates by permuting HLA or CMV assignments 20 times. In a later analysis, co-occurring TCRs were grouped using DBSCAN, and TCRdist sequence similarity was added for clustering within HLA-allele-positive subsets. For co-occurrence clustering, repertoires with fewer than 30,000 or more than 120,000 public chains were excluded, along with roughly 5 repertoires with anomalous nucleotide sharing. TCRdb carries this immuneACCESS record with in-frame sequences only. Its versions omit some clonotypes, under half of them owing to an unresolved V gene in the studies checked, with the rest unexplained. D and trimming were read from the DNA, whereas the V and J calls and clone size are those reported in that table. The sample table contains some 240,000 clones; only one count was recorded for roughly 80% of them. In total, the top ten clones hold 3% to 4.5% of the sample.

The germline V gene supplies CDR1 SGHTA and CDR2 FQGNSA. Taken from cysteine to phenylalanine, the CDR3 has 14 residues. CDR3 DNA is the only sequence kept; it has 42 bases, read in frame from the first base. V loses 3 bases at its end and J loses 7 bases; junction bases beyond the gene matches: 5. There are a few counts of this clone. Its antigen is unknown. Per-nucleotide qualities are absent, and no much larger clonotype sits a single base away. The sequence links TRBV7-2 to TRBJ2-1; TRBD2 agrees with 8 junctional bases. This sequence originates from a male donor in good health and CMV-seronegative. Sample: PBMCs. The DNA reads TGTGCCAGCAGCTTGGCCTCGGGGGGGAATGAGCAGTTCTTC. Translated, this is CASSLASGGNEQFF.